This T cell receptor beta chain came from a study of blood T cells in healthy people across ages. Together with a sample-barcoded 5' primer, a J-beta primer mix was included in a second PCR lasting roughly 6 to 12 cycles. TCRdb re-called the 5' RACE reads through MiXCR, storing one row per CDR3 protein. The sample lists some 880,000 distinct CDR3 sequences, 35% to 40% occurring once. The sample comprised blood. The TCR comes from a man aged 18-30 years in good health.

For the CDR3, the DNA is TGTGCCACCAATCTTAGGCGGCAATATGGCTACACCTTC. Translation: CATNLRRQYGYTF. The rearrangement uses TRBV28 and TRBJ1-2; D gene uncertain. V dropped 10 bases and J dropped 5 bases, with 17 bases sitting between them. Germline loops: CDR1 MDHEN, CDR2 SYDVKM. The CDR3 has 13 amino acids.